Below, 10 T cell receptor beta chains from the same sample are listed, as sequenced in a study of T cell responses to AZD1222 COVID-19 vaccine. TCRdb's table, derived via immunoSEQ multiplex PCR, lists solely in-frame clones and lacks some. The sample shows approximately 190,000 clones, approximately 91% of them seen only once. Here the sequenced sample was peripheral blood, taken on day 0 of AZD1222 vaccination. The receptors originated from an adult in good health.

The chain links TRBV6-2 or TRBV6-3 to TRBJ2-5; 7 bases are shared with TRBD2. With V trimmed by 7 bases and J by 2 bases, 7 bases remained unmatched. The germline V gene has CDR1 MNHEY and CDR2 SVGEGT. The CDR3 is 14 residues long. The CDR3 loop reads CASTPRGDQETQYF. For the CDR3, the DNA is TGTGCCAGCACCCCCCGGGGGGATCAAGAGACCCAGTACTTC.

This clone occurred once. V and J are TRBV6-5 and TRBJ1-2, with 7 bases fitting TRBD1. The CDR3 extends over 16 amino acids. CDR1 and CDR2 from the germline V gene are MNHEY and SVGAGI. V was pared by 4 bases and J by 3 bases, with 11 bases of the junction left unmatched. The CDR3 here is CASSSRQGGGYYGYTF. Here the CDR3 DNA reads TGTGCCAGCAGTTCTCGGCAGGGGGGCGGGTACTATGGCTACACCTTC.

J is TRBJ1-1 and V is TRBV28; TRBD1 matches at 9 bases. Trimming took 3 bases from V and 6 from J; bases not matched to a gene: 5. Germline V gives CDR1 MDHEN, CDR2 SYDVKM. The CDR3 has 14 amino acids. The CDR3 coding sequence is TGTGCCAGCAGTTTCGGGACAGGGTCGTCTGAAGCTTTCTTT. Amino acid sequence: CASSFGTGSSEAFF.

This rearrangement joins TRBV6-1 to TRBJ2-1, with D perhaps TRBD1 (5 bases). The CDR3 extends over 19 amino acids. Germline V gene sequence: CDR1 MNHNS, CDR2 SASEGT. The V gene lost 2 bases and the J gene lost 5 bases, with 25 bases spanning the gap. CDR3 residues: CASSEKQENNRPLNNEQFF. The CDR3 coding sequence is TGTGCCAGCAGTGAAAAACAGGAGAACAACCGACCACTTAACAATGAGCAGTTCTTC.

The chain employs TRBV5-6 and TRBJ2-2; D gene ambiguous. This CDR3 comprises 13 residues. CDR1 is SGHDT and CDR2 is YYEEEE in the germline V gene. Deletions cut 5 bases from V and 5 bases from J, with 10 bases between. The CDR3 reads CASSYDKTGELFF. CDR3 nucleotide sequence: TGTGCCAGCAGTTATGACAAGACCGGGGAGCTGTTTTTT.

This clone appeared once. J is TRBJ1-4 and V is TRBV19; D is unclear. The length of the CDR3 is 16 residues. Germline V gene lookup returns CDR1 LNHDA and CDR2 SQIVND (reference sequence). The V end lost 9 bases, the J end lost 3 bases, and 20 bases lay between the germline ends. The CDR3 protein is CASRNRGNTANEKLFF. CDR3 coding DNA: TGTGCCAGCAGAAATCGCGGGAACACTGCTAATGAAAAACTGTTTTTT.

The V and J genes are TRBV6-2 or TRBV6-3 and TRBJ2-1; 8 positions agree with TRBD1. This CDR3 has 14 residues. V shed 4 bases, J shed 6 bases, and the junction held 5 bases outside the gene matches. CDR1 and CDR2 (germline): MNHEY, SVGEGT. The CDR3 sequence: CASSSSGQGNEQFF. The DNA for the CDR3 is TGTGCCAGCAGTTCCTCAGGACAGGGCAATGAGCAGTTCTTC.

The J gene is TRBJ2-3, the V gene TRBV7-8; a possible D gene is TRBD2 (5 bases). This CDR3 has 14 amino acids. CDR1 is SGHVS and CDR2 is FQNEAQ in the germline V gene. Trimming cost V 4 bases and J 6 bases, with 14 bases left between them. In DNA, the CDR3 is TGTGCCAGCAGCTCCCGACTATCGGGGGATACGCAGTATTTT. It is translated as CASSSRLSGDTQYF.

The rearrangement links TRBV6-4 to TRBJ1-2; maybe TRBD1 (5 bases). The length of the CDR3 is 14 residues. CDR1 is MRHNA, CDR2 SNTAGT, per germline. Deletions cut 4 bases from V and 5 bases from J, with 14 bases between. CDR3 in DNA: TGTGCCAGCAGTGTGGACGGGGCTGGGTATGGCTACACCTTC. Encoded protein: CASSVDGAGYGYTF.

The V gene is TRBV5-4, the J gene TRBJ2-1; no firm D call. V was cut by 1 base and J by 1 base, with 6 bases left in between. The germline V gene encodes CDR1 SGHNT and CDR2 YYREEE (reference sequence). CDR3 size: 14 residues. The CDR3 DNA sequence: TGTGCCAGCAGCTTGACGGTGTCCTACAATGAGCAGTTCTTC. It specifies CASSLTVSYNEQFF.